The 18 T cell receptor beta chains below all came from one sample that was sequenced in a study of shared clonotypes between healthy human individuals. TCRdb's table, derived via immunoSEQ multiplex PCR, lists solely in-frame clones and lacks some. Of 2,100,000 or so clones detected, approximately 96% appear once; the ten largest clones hold 0.1% to 0.15%. Sequencing was done on a sample of naive CD4+ T cells sorted from blood. Subset described: CD45RA+ positively selected. The receptors shown here come from a man aged 18 to 29 in good health.

This clone was seen just once. The CDR3, as DNA: TGTGCCCTTCGGACAGCTGTCAATCAGCCCCAGCATTTT. Translating it yields CALRTAVNQPQHF. The chain links TRBV2 to TRBJ1-5, with D maybe TRBD1 (6 bases). Germline CDR1 and CDR2: SNHLY and FYNNEI. The CDR3 is 13 residues long. The V gene lost 11 bases and the J gene lost 3 bases, with 14 bases spanning the gap.

This clone showed up just once. V and J are TRBV27 and TRBJ1-1; 9 positions match TRBD1. V trimming: 6 bases; J trimming: 7 bases; junction bases outside the gene matches: 9. Germline V gives CDR1 MNHEY, CDR2 SMNVEV (reference sequence). This CDR3 region has 14 residues. CDR3 DNA: TGTGCCAGCAGGCGATCCACAGGGGGCAGTGAAGCTTTCTTT. Protein: CASRRSTGGSEAFF.

This chain uses TRBV5-4 with TRBJ2-5; D may be TRBD2 (5 bases). Trimming left V 0 bases short and J 5 bases short, with 17 bases between. From germline, CDR1 is SGHNT and CDR2 YYREEE (reference sequence). The CDR3 totals 16 residues. The DNA for the CDR3 is TGTGCCAGCAGCTTGGCAGAGCGGAGGTCTGACGAGACCCAGTACTTC. It specifies CASSLAERRSDETQYF.

The chain is built from TRBV2 and TRBJ2-5; weak D call: TRBD1 (5 bases). V was pared by 4 bases and J by 5 bases, with 11 bases between. This CDR3 is built from 13 residues. Germline values: CDR1 SNHLY, CDR2 FYNNEI. The CDR3 DNA follows: TGTGCCAGCAGTGCCAGGGAAGTGGAGACCCAGTACTTC. Translation: CASSAREVETQYF.

The sample holds one count of this clone. The rearrangement links TRBV4-2 to TRBJ2-2; no clear D gene. This CDR3 comprises 14 residues. V gave up 0 bases and J gave up 7 bases, with 9 bases separating them. Germline-derived CDR1 and CDR2 are LGHNA and YNFKEQ. The CDR3 is CASSQDNGVGELFF. DNA for the CDR3: TGTGCCAGCAGCCAAGATAATGGAGTCGGGGAGCTGTTTTTT.

The genes are TRBV29-1 and TRBJ1-1, with a tentative D call TRBD1 (6 bases). From germline, CDR1 is SQVTM and CDR2 ANQGSEA. The length of the CDR3 is 13 residues. V was trimmed by 4 bases and J by 2 bases, leaving 11 bases between them. As DNA, the CDR3 is TGCAGCGTTGGAGGGGGAGGTAACACTGAAGCTTTCTTT. This gives the protein CSVGGGGNTEAFF.

This chain connects TRBV5-1 to TRBJ1-5, with TRBD1 matching 11 bases. J gave up 6 bases and V 4 bases, and 3 bases lay outside the gene matches. The CDR3 spans 14 residues. Germline-derived CDR1 and CDR2 are SGHRS and YFSETQ. This CDR3 is CASSEGQGGQPQHF. CDR3 DNA: TGCGCCAGCAGCGAGGGACAGGGGGGTCAGCCCCAGCATTTT.

This chain links TRBV7-6 with TRBJ1-5; D not resolved. Germline CDR1 SGHVS, CDR2 FNYEAQ. The CDR3 totals 13 residues. V dropped 5 bases and J dropped 1 base, with 6 bases sitting between them. Here the CDR3 DNA reads TGTGCCAGCAGCCTACGAAGCAATCAGCCCCAGCATTTT. Amino acids: CASSLRSNQPQHF.

The V and J genes are TRBV7-9 and TRBJ2-1; 14 nucleotides line up with TRBD2. CDR3 size: 17 residues. V was pared by 4 bases and J by 6 bases, with 8 bases of the junction left unmatched. The germline gives CDR1 SEHNR, CDR2 FQNEAQ (reference sequence). CDR3 sequence (DNA): TGTGCCAGCAGCTCCCGACTAGCGGGGGGGCCCGGCAATGAGCAGTTCTTC. Amino acids: CASSSRLAGGPGNEQFF.

CDR3: CASSLEQGYEQYF. CDR3 nucleotides: TGTGCCAGCAGCTTAGAGCAGGGCTACGAGCAGTACTTC. The V gene is TRBV7-9, the J gene TRBJ2-7; TRBD1 might be the D (5 bases). The germline V gene has CDR1 SEHNR and CDR2 FQNEAQ (reference sequence). This CDR3 comprises 13 residues. Trimming pared 1 base from V and 3 bases from J, leaving 7 bases between.

The chain has TRBV6-5 and TRBJ2-7, with TRBD2 identical over 14 bases. The junction had 5 bases not matched to a gene; V was cut back by 6 bases and J by 4 bases. The CDR3 consists of 15 residues. Germline CDR1 MNHEY, CDR2 SVGAGI. In nucleotides, the CDR3 is TGTGCCAGCAGCCCGGGGACTAGCGGGGGTTACGAGCAGTACTTC. This sequence encodes CASSPGTSGGYEQYF.

The chain is built from TRBV6-1 and TRBJ1-6; maybe TRBD1 (5 bases). The CDR3 runs 15 residues. Germline CDR1 reads MNHNS; CDR2 reads SASEGT. Trimming took off 6 bases at V and 0 bases at J, with 9 bases between the two ends. CDR3 sequence (DNA): TGTGCCAGCAGGACAGAGAGCTCCTATAATTCACCCCTCCACTTT. Translation gives CASRTESSYNSPLHF.

This chain joins TRBV5-1 and TRBJ2-3; the D gene is possibly TRBD2 (6 bases). CDR3 size: 16 residues. Between the trimmed V and J ends, which lost 4 bases and 1 base, there was a span of 16 bases. Per the germline V gene, CDR1 is SGHRS and CDR2 is YFSETQ. This chain's CDR3 is CASSRVSSVRTDTQYF. The CDR3 DNA follows: TGCGCCAGCAGCAGGGTTTCTAGCGTACGCACAGATACGCAGTATTTT.

Points on this clone: The sample holds other DNA sequences that translate to the same CDR3. The gene calls are TRBV7-6 and TRBJ2-7; TRBD1 aligns across 8 bases. Germline lookup yields CDR1 SGHVS and CDR2 FNYEAQ. Losses at the gene ends were 3 bases for V and 0 bases for J; bases not matched to a gene: 1. The CDR3 spans 14 residues. The DNA of the CDR3 is TGTGCCAGCAGCTTTGGACAGGGCTCCTACGAGCAGTACTTC. Its protein is CASSFGQGSYEQYF.

The chain is built from TRBV11-2 and TRBJ2-2, with 8 bases lining up with TRBD1. The CDR3 extends over 15 amino acids. Germline V gene lookup returns CDR1 SGHAT and CDR2 FQNNGV. Trimming took 4 bases from V and 5 from J; bases not matched to a gene: 6. CDR3 nucleotide sequence: TGTGCCAGCAGCTCGGGACAGGCGAGGACCGGGGAGCTGTTTTTT. Amino acids: CASSSGQARTGELFF.

V is TRBV4-2 and J is TRBJ2-3; 11 bases align to TRBD2. The germline gives CDR1 LGHNA, CDR2 YNFKEQ. V shed 3 bases, J shed 6 bases, and the junction held 11 bases outside the gene matches. The CDR3 has 17 residues. As DNA, the CDR3 is TGTGCCAGCAGCCAGGATCTAGCGGGGGGTCCTCTTGATACGCAGTATTTT. This translates into CASSQDLAGGPLDTQYF.

J is TRBJ1-1 and V is TRBV30, with 7 bases fitting TRBD1. Germline V gene data show CDR1 as GTSNPN and CDR2 as SVGIG (reference sequence). CDR3 length equals 13 residues. The junction had 3 bases not matched to a gene; V was cut back by 2 bases and J by 3 bases. The CDR3 sequence is CAWSRQGDTEAFF. CDR3 nucleotides: TGTGCCTGGAGTAGACAGGGAGACACTGAAGCTTTCTTT.

The chain couples TRBV7-2 to TRBJ1-1; D may be TRBD1 (6 bases). The CDR3 contains 13 residues. Trimming took off 5 bases at V and 9 bases at J, with 16 bases between the two ends. Germline lookup yields CDR1 SGHTA and CDR2 FQGNSA. CDR3 sequence (DNA): TGTGCCAGCAGCCCCGGGGGCGGGACAAAAGCTTTCTTT. Translating gives CASSPGGGTKAFF.